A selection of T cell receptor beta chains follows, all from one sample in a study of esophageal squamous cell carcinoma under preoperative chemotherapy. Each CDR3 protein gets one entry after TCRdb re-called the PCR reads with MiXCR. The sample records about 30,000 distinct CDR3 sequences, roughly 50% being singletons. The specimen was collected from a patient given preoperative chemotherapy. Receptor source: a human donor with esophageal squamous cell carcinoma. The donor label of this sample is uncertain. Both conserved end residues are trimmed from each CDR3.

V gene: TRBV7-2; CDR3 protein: ASTVAGGRDQETQY
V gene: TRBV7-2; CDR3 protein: ASSSDRGAGQY
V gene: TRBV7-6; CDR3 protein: ASSLWTGNNEQF
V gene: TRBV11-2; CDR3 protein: ASSINYYGYT
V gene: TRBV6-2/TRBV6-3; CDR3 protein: ASSPPEVPLAKNIQY
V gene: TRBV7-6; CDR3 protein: ASSLDAAIGGRAQDIQY
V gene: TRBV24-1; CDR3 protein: ATSEGNTQY
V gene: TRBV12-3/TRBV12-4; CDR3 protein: AGSLAETRQY
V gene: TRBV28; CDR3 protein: ASSLIYEQY
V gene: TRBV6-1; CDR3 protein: ASRRTDRATDTQY
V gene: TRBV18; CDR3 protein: ASSLDRGGSNQPQH
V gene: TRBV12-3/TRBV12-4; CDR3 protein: ASTLRKGGLAGELF
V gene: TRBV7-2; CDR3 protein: AGSPPGDEETQY
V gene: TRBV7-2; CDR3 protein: ASSLDPTYGYT
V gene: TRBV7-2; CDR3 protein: ASSMWGLYTDTQY
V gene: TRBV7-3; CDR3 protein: ASSLVPGGGNKNIQY
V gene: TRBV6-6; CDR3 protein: ASSYRGQVQDTQY
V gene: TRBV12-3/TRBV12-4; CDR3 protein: ARGGGRRGQETQY
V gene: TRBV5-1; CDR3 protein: ASRKGDSGEQF
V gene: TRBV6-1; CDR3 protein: ASSVTSGLTYNEQF
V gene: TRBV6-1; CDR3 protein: ASSRRLSGTTDTQY
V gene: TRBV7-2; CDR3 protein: AGRPGRAKETQY
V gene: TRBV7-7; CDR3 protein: ASSLASWTPGTTLYNEQF
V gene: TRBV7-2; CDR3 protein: GSTGRGATDTQY
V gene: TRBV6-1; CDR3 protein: ASSLGQGDPDTQY
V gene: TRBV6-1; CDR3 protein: ASMNGGSYEQY
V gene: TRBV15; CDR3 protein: ATSSGILQEKLF
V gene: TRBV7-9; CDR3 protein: ASSLSGSTGAQY
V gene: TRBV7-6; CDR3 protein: ASSFSGLWATDTQY
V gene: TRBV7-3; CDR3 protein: ASSPVRTGGTGELF
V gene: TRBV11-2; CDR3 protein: ASSPQRTDTQY
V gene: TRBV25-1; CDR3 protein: ASSDNRLIMNTEAF
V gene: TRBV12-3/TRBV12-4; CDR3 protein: ASSLGLAGDRLGIETQY
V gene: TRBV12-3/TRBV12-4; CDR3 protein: ASSRDGSGANVLT
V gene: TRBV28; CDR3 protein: ASRSLGAGTDTQY
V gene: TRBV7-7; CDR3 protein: ARGLGAKDTQY
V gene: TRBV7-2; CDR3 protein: AGLGGRDKDIQY
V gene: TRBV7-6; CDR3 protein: ASSLDGHPKTRY